Below, 8 T cell receptor beta chains from the same sample are listed, as sequenced in a study of siplizumab effects on memory and regulatory T cells. Here immunoSEQ multiplex PCR was the method, and the copy in TCRdb shows in-frame clones only, minus some. The sample shows about 100,000 clones, nearly 95% of them seen only once. The sample comprised non-Treg CD4+ T cells sorted from blood. Receptors originate from a human donor in good health.

The J gene is TRBJ2-6, the V gene TRBV5-1, with D unclear. CDR3 size: 16 residues. Trimming pared 4 bases from V and 2 bases from J, leaving 13 bases between. Germline values: CDR1 SGHRS, CDR2 YFSETQ. CDR3 sequence reads: CASSPFDATGANVLTF. The CDR3 DNA sequence: TGCGCCAGCAGCCCATTTGACGCCACTGGGGCCAACGTCCTGACTTTC.

The chain links TRBV7-2 to TRBJ2-7; tentative D call: TRBD2 (5 bases). The CDR3 has 13 residues. V lost 5 bases to trimming and J lost 3 bases, with 11 bases between them. Germline CDR1 SGHTA, CDR2 FQGNSA. CDR3 region: CASSISRDYEQYF. The DNA for the CDR3 is TGTGCCAGCAGCATATCCCGGGACTACGAGCAGTACTTC.

The genes are TRBV12-5 and TRBJ2-7; 7 nucleotides match TRBD1. V lost 3 bases to trimming and J lost 3 bases; unmatched junction nucleotides: 5. CDR1 and CDR2 (germline): LGHNT, FRNRAP. This CDR3 has 14 residues. The CDR3 here is CASGFPDRHYEQYF. CDR3 DNA sequence: TGTGCTAGTGGTTTCCCGGACAGGCACTACGAGCAGTACTTC.

The gene calls are TRBV7-2 and TRBJ2-3, with TRBD1 as a possible D gene (5 bases). Germline lookup yields CDR1 SGHTA and CDR2 FQGNSA. The CDR3 has 12 amino acids. Trimming cost V 5 bases and J 3 bases, with 6 bases left between them. The CDR3 sequence is CASSQGTDTQYF. The CDR3 DNA is TGTGCCAGCAGCCAGGGAACAGATACGCAGTATTTT. The full variable domain, in which reference TRBV7-2 and TRBJ2-3 provide the parts outside the CDR3, is GAGVSQSPSNKVTEKGKDVELRCDPISGHTALYWYRQSLGQGLEFLIYFQGNSAPDKSGLPSDRFSAERTGGSVSTLTIQRTQQEDSAVYLCASSQGTDTQYFGPGTRLTVL.

This clone was picked up a small number of times. The chain couples TRBV4-1 to TRBJ2-3; 7 positions agree with TRBD1. This CDR3 has 15 residues. Per the germline V gene, CDR1 is MGHRA and CDR2 is YSYEKL. The junction had 4 bases not matched to a gene; V was cut back by 2 bases and J by 2 bases. The CDR3 coding sequence is TGCGCCAGCAGCCAAACGGGACAGAACACAGATACGCAGTATTTT. Translating it yields CASSQTGQNTDTQYF.

This clone was detected once. The chain combines TRBV30 with TRBJ2-7, with TRBD2 matching over 7 bases. The ends lost 4 bases at V and 6 bases at J; junction bases unmatched: 15. The CDR3 has 15 residues. Germline V gives CDR1 GTSNPN, CDR2 SVGIG (reference sequence). CDR3 sequence (DNA): TGTGCCTGGAATCAAGGGCTGGCGGGAGTTCCCGAGCAGTACTTC. It specifies CAWNQGLAGVPEQYF.

The J gene is TRBJ2-6, the V gene TRBV6-4; no firm D call. Trimming pared 5 bases from V and 4 bases from J, leaving 9 bases between. Germline loops: CDR1 MRHNA, CDR2 SNTAGT. The CDR3 spans 14 residues. The CDR3 loop reads CASSPNAGANVLTF. CDR3 nucleotides: TGTGCCAGCAGTCCTAACGCCGGGGCCAACGTCCTGACTTTC.

The genes are TRBV4-1 and TRBJ2-7, with a weak D call TRBD2 (5 bases). CDR1 is MGHRA and CDR2 is YSYEKL in the germline V gene. Trimming stripped 2 bases from V and 8 bases from J, with 19 bases between. The CDR3 length is 15 residues. In nucleotides, the CDR3 is TGCGCCAGCAGCCAACCGCTAGCCGGGAACGCTAAGCAGTACTTC. This translates into CASSQPLAGNAKQYF.